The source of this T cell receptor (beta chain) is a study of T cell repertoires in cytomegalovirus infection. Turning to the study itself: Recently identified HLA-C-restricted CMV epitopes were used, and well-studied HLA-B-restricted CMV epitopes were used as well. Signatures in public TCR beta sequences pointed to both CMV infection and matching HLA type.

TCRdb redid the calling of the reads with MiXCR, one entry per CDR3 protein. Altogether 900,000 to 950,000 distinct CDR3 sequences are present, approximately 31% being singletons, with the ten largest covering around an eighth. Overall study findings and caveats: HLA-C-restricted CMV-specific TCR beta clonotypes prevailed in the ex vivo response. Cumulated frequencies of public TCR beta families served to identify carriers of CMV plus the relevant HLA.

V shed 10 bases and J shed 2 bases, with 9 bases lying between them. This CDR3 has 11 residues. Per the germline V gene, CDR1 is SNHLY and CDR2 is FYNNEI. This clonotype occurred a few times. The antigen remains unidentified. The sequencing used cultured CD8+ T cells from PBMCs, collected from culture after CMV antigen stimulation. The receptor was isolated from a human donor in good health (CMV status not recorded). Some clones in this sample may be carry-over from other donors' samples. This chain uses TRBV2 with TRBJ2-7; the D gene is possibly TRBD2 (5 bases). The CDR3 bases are TGTGCCACCCGGAGGACCTACGAGCAGTACTTC. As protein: CATRRTYEQYF.